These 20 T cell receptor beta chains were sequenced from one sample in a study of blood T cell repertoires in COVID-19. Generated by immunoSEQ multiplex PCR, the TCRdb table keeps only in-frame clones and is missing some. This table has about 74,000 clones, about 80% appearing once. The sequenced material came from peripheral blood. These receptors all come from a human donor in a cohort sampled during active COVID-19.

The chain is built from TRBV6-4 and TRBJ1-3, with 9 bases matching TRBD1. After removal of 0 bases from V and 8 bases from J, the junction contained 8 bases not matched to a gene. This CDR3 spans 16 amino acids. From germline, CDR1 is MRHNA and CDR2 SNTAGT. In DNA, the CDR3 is TGTGCCAGCAGTGACTCTCGTTACAGGGGGCGGGACACCATATATTTT. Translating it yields CASSDSRYRGRDTIYF.

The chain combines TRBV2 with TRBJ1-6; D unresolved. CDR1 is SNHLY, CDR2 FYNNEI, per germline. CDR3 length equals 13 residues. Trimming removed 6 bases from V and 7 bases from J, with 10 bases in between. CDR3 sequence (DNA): TGTGCCAGCAGCGGGGAGTCGAATTCACCCCTCCACTTT. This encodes CASSGESNSPLHF.

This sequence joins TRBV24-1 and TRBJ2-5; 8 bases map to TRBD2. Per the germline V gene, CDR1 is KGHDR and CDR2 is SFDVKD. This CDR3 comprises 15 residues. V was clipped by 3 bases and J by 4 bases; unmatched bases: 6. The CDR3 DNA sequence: TGTGCCACCAGTGATCCCGGGAGGGAAGGAGAGACCCAGTACTTC. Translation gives CATSDPGREGETQYF.

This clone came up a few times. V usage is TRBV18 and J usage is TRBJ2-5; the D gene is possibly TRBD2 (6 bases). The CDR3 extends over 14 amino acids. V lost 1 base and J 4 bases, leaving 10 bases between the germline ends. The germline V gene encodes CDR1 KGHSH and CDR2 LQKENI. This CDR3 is CASSPRGGTETQYF. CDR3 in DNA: TGTGCCAGCTCACCACGGGGAGGCACAGAGACCCAGTACTTC.

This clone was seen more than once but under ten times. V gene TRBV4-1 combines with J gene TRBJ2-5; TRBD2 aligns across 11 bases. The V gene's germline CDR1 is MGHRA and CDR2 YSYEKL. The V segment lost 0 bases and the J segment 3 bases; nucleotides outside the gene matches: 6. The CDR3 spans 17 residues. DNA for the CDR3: TGCGCCAGCAGCCAAGACCGGGGGACTAGCGGAAAAGAGACCCAGTACTTC. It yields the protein CASSQDRGTSGKETQYF.

CDR3 sequence reads: CASSQWTGAREQYF. DNA of the CDR3: TGTGCCAGCAGTCAATGGACAGGGGCCCGGGAGCAGTACTTC. This chain uses TRBV6-2 or TRBV6-3 with TRBJ2-7; 9 bases are a match to TRBD1. J was trimmed by 7 bases and V by 5 bases; bases with no gene match: 9. The CDR3 runs to 14 residues. Germline lookup yields CDR1 MNHEY and CDR2 SVGEGT.

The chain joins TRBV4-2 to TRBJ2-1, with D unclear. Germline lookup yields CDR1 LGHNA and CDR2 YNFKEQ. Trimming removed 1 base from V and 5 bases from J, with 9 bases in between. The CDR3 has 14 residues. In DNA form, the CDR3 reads TGTGCCAGCAGCCAAGTCGCGGCAAACAATGAGCAGTTCTTC. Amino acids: CASSQVAANNEQFF.

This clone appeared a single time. The CDR3 nucleotides are TGTGCCAGCGGACAGGGGGCATGGACTGAAGCTTTCTTT. Protein product: CASGQGAWTEAFF. The chain recombines TRBV19 with TRBJ1-1; 11 bases line up with TRBD1. Trimming cost V 9 bases and J 5 bases; bases outside gene matches: 5. The CDR3 consists of 13 residues. Per the germline V gene, CDR1 is LNHDA and CDR2 is SQIVND (reference sequence).

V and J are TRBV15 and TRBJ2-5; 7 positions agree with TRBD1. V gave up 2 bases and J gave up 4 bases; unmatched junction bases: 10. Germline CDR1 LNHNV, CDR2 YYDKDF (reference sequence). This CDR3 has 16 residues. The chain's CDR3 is CATSRKRQGPSETQYF. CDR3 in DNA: TGTGCCACCAGCAGAAAACGACAGGGACCCTCAGAGACCCAGTACTTC.

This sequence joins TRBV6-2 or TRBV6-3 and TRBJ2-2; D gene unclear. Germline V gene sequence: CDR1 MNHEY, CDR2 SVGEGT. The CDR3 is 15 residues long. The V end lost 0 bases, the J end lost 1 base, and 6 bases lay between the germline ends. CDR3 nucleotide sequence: TGTGCCAGCAGTTACTCCTCCGGGAACACCGGGGAGCTGTTTTTT. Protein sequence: CASSYSSGNTGELFF.

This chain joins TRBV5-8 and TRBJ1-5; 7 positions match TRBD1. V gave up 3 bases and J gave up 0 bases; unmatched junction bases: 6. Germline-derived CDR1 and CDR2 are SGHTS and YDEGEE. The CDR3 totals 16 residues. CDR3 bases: TGTGCCAGCAGCTCGGGACAGCTTTATAGCAATCAGCCCCAGCATTTT. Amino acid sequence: CASSSGQLYSNQPQHF.

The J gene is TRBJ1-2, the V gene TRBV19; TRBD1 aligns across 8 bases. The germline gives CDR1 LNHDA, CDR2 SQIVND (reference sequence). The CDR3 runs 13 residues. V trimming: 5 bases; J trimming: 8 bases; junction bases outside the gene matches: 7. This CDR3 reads CASSPEWDRGYTF. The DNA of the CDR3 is TGTGCCAGTAGTCCCGAGTGGGACAGGGGCTACACCTTC.

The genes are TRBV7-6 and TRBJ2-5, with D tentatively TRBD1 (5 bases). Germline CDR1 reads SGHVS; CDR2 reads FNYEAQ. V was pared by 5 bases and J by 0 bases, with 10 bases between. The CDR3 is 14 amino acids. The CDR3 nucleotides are TGTGCCAGCAGCGGGCCAGGGTACCAAGAGACCCAGTACTTC. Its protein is CASSGPGYQETQYF.

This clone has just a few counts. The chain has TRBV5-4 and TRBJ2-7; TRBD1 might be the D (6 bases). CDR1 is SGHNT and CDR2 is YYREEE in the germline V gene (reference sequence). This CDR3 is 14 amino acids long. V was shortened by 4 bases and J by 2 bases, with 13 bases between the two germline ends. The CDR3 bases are TGTGCCAGCAGCAACAGGGTGGGGACCTACGAGCAGTACTTC. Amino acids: CASSNRVGTYEQYF.

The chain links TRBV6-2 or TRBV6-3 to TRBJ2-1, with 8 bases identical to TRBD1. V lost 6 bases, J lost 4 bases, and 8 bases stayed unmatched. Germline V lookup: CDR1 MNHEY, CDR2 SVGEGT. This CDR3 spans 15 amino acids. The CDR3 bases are TGTGCCAGCAGCCTGACAGGGGACGGGTACAATGAGCAGTTCTTC. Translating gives CASSLTGDGYNEQFF.

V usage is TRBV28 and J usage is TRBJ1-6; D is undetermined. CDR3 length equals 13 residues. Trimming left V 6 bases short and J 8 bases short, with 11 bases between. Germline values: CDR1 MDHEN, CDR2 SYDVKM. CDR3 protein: CASSLVVDSPLHF. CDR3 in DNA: TGTGCCAGCAGCCTAGTAGTCGATTCACCCCTCCACTTT.

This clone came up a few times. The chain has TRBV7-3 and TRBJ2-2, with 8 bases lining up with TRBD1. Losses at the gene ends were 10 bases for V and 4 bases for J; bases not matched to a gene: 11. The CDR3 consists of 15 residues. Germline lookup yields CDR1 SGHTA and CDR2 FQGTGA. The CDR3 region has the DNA TGTGCCACATCCCTCCAGGGGGCGGGCACCGGGGAGCTGTTTTTT. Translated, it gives CATSLQGAGTGELFF.

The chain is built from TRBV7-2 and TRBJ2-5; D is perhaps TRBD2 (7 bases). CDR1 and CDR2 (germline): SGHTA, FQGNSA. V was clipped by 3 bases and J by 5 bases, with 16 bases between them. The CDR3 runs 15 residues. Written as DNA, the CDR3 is TGTGCCAGCAGCTTCTCCCGAGGGGGGGGTGAGACCCAGTACTTC. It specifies CASSFSRGGGETQYF.

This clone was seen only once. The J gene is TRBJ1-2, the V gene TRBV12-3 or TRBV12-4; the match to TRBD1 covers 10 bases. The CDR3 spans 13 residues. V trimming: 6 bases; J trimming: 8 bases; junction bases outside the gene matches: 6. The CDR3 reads CASSRQGAGGYTF. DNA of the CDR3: TGTGCCAGCAGCCGACAGGGGGCGGGAGGCTACACCTTC.

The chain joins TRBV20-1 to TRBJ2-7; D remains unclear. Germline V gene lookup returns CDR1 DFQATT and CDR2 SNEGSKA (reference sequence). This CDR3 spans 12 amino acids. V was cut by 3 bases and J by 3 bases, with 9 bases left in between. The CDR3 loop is CSASSESYEQYF. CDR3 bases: TGCAGTGCTAGTTCAGAAAGCTACGAGCAGTACTTC.